This T cell receptor beta chain was identified in a study of identical twins. Study results and caveats: Zero-insertion analyses might be partly confounded by invariant T cells like MAIT and iNKT.

A universal primer site was added by template switching, and unique molecular identifiers were carried by the cDNA. TCRdb used MiXCR to reprocess the 5' RACE reads, holding one entry per CDR3 protein. Seen here are hundreds of thousands of distinct CDR3 sequences, roughly 12% observed once, and the top ten hold more than 6%. Germline V gives CDR1 LNHNV, CDR2 YYDKDF (reference sequence). This CDR3 is 15 amino acids long. V lost 1 base and J lost 3; bases outside the gene matches: 3. All donors were healthy, and all were Caucasian. In this sample, this clonotype turned up many times. Its antigen remains unknown. The data were also submitted as part of a second study, on yellow fever vaccine responses in identical twins.

Sequenced sample: CD8+ T cells sorted from blood. The sequence derives from a woman aged 18-35 years in good health. The chain recombines TRBV15 with TRBJ2-1, with 7 bases lining up with TRBD1. The CDR3 DNA is TGTGCCACCAGCAGAGCCAGACAGGGCTACAATGAGCAGTTCTTC. Its translation: CATSRARQGYNEQFF. The full variable domain, completed using reference TRBV15 and TRBJ2-1, is DAMVIQNPRYQVTQFGKPVTLSCSQTLNHNVMYWYQQKSSQAPKLLFHYYDKDFNNEADTPDNFQSRRPNTSFCFLDIRSPGLGDTAMYLCATSRARQGYNEQFFGPGTRLTVL.